The following is a T cell receptor (beta chain) sequence with its context. This clone's antigen is unknown. Base qualities are missing; no much larger clone stands one base away. The collaborating institutions used their own protocols to collect whole blood in K2EDTA tubes. Collaborator samples were shipped for TCRbeta analysis as frozen whole blood, isolated PBMCs, or DNA extracted from either sample type. From the germline V gene, CDR1 is MGHRA and CDR2 is YSYEKL. The CDR3 runs 16 amino acids, cysteine and phenylalanine included. Only the CDR3 portion is preserved as DNA: 48 bases, with reading frame beginning at the first base. The junction shows trimming of 3 bases on V and 0 bases on J, and the gene matches do not reach 5 bases of it. The data were taken from a study of blood T cell repertoires in COVID-19 (dated by TCRdb to between 2020 and 2021). About the study as a whole: Samples from collaborators originated in the United States, Italy and Spain and spanned both the acute and convalescent phases of COVID-19. Subjects who had been exposed to COVID-19, were actively infected with it, or had recovered from it provided the deeply sampled blood TCRbeta repertoires that made up the dataset. Sample metadata almost always included a de-identified subject ID, COVID-19 status, age in years and sex. Samples were obtained from the ongoing ImmuneRACE study (first 160 participants) and from over 1,000 subjects provided by 6 global collaborators. The material from the prospective study consisted of cDNA or gDNA derived from T cells, B-cell-depleted T cells, or PBMCs. The repertoires were made available in a free public database intended to serve as a resource for research on the immune response to SARS-CoV-2. Where available, HLA class I and class II types were taken from metadata supplied by the sample provider and were not determined by assay-based typing.

The research as a whole found: Clinical and demographic metadata were provided uncurated, with the amount varying by source and participant.

The immunoSEQ Assay, a bias-controlled multiplex PCR, was used to amplify TCRbeta CDR3 regions from genomic DNA. Regarding the original processing steps: The number of nucleated cells in each sample was estimated by amplification of reference gene primers within the assay. To quantify the absolute abundance of each unique TCRbeta CDR3 rearrangement, sequence reads were collapsed and filtered. For each sample, productive Simpson clonality was calculated as the square root of Simpson's diversity index over productive rearrangements. The source is immuneACCESS, and TCRdb retained only in-frame sequences with V and J called. Part of the clones is not carried over; for the studies checked, unresolved V genes explain less than half of this, and the remainder is unexplained. Clone size and V and J calls were adopted from that table, with D and trimming inferred from the DNA. The sample table lists 250,000 or so clones, approximately 80% of them with a count of one. The ten most abundant clones make up less than 5% of the sample.

The rearranged chain carries TRBV4-1 and TRBJ2-1, with 7 middle bases fitting TRBD1. What was sequenced was peripheral blood. The TCR comes from a man between 60 and 70 years old with acute or convalescent COVID-19. The CDR3 protein: CASSQTQGSSYNEQFF. The nucleotide sequence is TGCGCCAGCAGCCAGACACAGGGGTCCTCCTACAATGAGCAGTTCTTC.